The source of this T cell receptor beta chain is a study of circulating CD8 cells and anti-PD-1 response in melanoma. TCR libraries were prepared from approximately 15 ng of total RNA with the QIAseq Immune Repertoire TCR panel. TCRdb analysed the reads with MiXCR anew, one entry per CDR3 protein. The table lists roughly 500 distinct CDR3 sequences, 7% of them singletons, with approximately 18% in the top ten. The V gene lost 4 bases and the J gene lost 3 bases, with 13 bases spanning the gap. Germline CDR1 reads SQVTM; CDR2 reads ANQGSEA. CDR3 length: 13 residues. By proportion, this clonotype is medium-sized (0.01 to 0.1%). Live CD3+CD8+TCRalphabeta+ cells were sorted into four subsets by PD-1 and/or TIGIT.

This specimen was CD8+ T cells from PBMCs, taken at baseline or after one month of anti-PD-1 therapy (not recorded which). This chain links TRBV29-1 with TRBJ2-7, with D perhaps TRBD2 (6 bases). This sequence originates from a human donor with melanoma. In DNA form, the CDR3 reads TGCAGCGTTGCCGCGGGTAGCGGCTACGAGCAGTACTTC. Translation: CSVAAGSGYEQYF.